This TCR beta chain was documented in a study of T cell responses to AZD1222 COVID-19 vaccine. The protocol was immunoSEQ multiplex PCR, while the TCRdb copy is restricted to in-frame clones and leaves out a portion. Here the sample spans 20,000 or so clones, roughly 80% being singletons. Concerning this clone itself: Its specificity is not known.

Study observations and caveats: Mostly white British, mostly female donors; authors suggested clonal diversity may be underestimated. None of the repertoires were sampled until the peak T cell response had passed. Spike-specific TCR depth and breadth grew after two AZD1222 doses. Vaccine-associated CD4 TCRs spanned spike, dominant at 160-218 and 743-854.

The CDR3 totals 14 residues. V was cut by 0 bases and J by 2 bases, with 9 bases left in between. The germline gives CDR1 SGHNT, CDR2 YYREEE (reference sequence). The chain combines TRBV5-4 with TRBJ2-7; D uncertain. Sequencing used peripheral blood, obtained 28 days after the second AZD1222 dose. The clonotype was recovered from an adult who received the AZD1222 COVID-19 vaccine. The CDR3 DNA is TGTGCCAGCAGCTTGGGGTACGGAACCTACGAGCAGTACTTC. This gives the protein CASSLGYGTYEQYF. Looking up the rest from reference TRBV5-4 and TRBJ2-7 gives the full variable domain: ETGVTQSPTHLIKTRGQQVTLRCSSQSGHNTVSWYQQALGQGPQFIFQYYREEENGRGNFPPRFSGLQFPNYSSELNVNALELDDSALYLCASSLGYGTYEQYFGPGTRLTVT.